This is a list of T cell receptor beta chains from one sample in a study of post-analysis software for immune sequencing data. In TCRdb, the PCR reads were re-called with MiXCR into one record per CDR3 protein. The table has 750,000 to 950,000 distinct CDR3 sequences, roughly half seen once. The sample consisted of blood. These receptors were obtained from a girl aged 5 to 17 with multiple sclerosis. CDR3s include the opening cysteine and the closing phenylalanine or tryptophan. The order of the fields is V gene, J gene, CDR3 length, D gene, clone size, CDR3 protein, CDR3 DNA. The D gene is left open where the match is weak. A row's size may be missing; if present it is once, few, many or a size class.

v_gene: TRBV5-1
j_gene: TRBJ2-3
len: 16
d_gene: NA
abundance: NA
CDR3aa: CASSSGSGTSTDTQYF
CDR3nt: TGCGCCAGCAGCTCGGGGTCGGGAACTAGCACAGATACGCAGTATTTT

v_gene: TRBV15
j_gene: TRBJ2-7
len: 13
d_gene: TRBD1
abundance: NA
CDR3aa: CAIRQGETYEQYF
CDR3nt: TGTGCCATCCGACAGGGGGAAACCTACGAGCAGTACTTC

v_gene: TRBV20-1
j_gene: TRBJ2-1
len: 15
d_gene: NA
abundance: NA
CDR3aa: CSAGAGRSSYNEQFF
CDR3nt: TGCAGTGCCGGAGCGGGCCGCAGCTCCTACAATGAGCAGTTCTTC

v_gene: TRBV25-1
j_gene: TRBJ1-4
len: 16
d_gene: NA
abundance: NA
CDR3aa: CASSDHLRGEDEKLFF
CDR3nt: TGTGCCAGCAGTGACCACCTCAGGGGCGAGGATGAAAAACTGTTTTTT

v_gene: TRBV10-2
j_gene: TRBJ2-7
len: 18
d_gene: TRBD2
abundance: few
CDR3aa: CASSESRLAGDPWGEQYF
CDR3nt: TGCGCCAGCAGTGAGTCGAGGCTAGCGGGAGATCCTTGGGGCGAGCAGTACTTC

v_gene: TRBV6-6
j_gene: TRBJ2-6
len: 13
d_gene: NA
abundance: NA
CDR3aa: CASKFSGANVLTF
CDR3nt: TGTGCCAGCAAATTCTCGGGGGCCAACGTCCTGACTTTC

v_gene: TRBV14
j_gene: TRBJ1-2
len: 16
d_gene: NA
abundance: once
CDR3aa: CASSHPTGAPNYGYTF
CDR3nt: TGTGCCAGCAGCCACCCTACAGGAGCTCCGAACTATGGCTACACCTTC

v_gene: TRBV20-1
j_gene: TRBJ2-3
len: 14
d_gene: TRBD2
abundance: NA
CDR3aa: CSARLAGATDTQYF
CDR3nt: TGCAGTGCTAGGCTAGCGGGGGCCACAGATACGCAGTATTTT

v_gene: TRBV7-6
j_gene: TRBJ2-2
len: 15
d_gene: NA
abundance: NA
CDR3aa: CASSSQDYSTGELFF
CDR3nt: TGTGCCAGCAGCTCCCAGGACTATTCCACCGGGGAGCTGTTTTTT

v_gene: TRBV20-1
j_gene: TRBJ2-1
len: 13
d_gene: NA
abundance: few
CDR3aa: CSASGTLNNEQFF
CDR3nt: TGCAGTGCTTCCGGGACACTAAACAATGAGCAGTTCTTC

v_gene: TRBV6-5
j_gene: TRBJ1-1
len: 15
d_gene: TRBD1
abundance: NA
CDR3aa: CASSLGGAVNTEAFF
CDR3nt: TGTGCCAGCAGTCTAGGGGGCGCAGTAAACACTGAAGCTTTCTTT

v_gene: TRBV2
j_gene: TRBJ2-1
len: 13
d_gene: TRBD1
abundance: NA
CDR3aa: CASRDREQGEQFF
CDR3nt: TGTGCCAGCAGAGACAGGGAGCAGGGTGAGCAGTTCTTC

v_gene: TRBV29-1
j_gene: TRBJ2-7
len: 13
d_gene: NA
abundance: NA
CDR3aa: CSVEGGPTYEQYF
CDR3nt: TGCAGCGTTGAAGGGGGCCCCACCTACGAGCAGTACTTC

v_gene: TRBV4-1
j_gene: TRBJ2-7
len: 16
d_gene: TRBD2
abundance: NA
CDR3aa: CASSQVFTGRAREQYF
CDR3nt: TGCGCCAGCAGCCAAGTTTTTACCGGGAGGGCCCGCGAGCAGTACTTC

v_gene: TRBV12-3/TRBV12-4
j_gene: TRBJ2-2
len: 13
d_gene: NA
abundance: NA
CDR3aa: CASSLMDTGELFF
CDR3nt: TGTGCCAGCAGTTTAATGGACACCGGGGAGCTGTTTTTT

v_gene: TRBV10-3
j_gene: TRBJ2-7
len: 12
d_gene: TRBD1
abundance: NA
CDR3aa: CAIMGQGYEQYF
CDR3nt: TGTGCCATCATGGGACAGGGTTACGAGCAGTACTTC

v_gene: TRBV4-1
j_gene: TRBJ2-7
len: 15
d_gene: NA
abundance: once
CDR3aa: CASSQDAERTYEQYF
CDR3nt: TGCGCCAGCAGCCAAGACGCAGAACGGACCTACGAGCAGTACTTC

v_gene: TRBV20-1
j_gene: TRBJ2-5
len: 14
d_gene: NA
abundance: few
CDR3aa: CSARVRTVKETQYF
CDR3nt: TGCAGTGCTAGAGTTCGGACTGTCAAAGAGACCCAGTACTTC

v_gene: TRBV6-5
j_gene: TRBJ2-7
len: 13
d_gene: NA
abundance: NA
CDR3aa: CASSFNGPYEQYF
CDR3nt: TGTGCCAGCAGTTTTAACGGCCCCTACGAGCAGTACTTC

v_gene: TRBV9
j_gene: TRBJ1-2
len: 14
d_gene: NA
abundance: NA
CDR3aa: CACSVAGAVGGYTF
CDR3nt: TGTGCCTGCAGCGTAGCGGGGGCCGTCGGTGGCTACACCTTC

v_gene: TRBV6-1
j_gene: TRBJ1-5
len: 14
d_gene: NA
abundance: NA
CDR3aa: CATRTGAGNQPQHF
CDR3nt: TGTGCCACGCGGACCGGGGCTGGCAATCAGCCCCAGCATTTT

v_gene: TRBV4-1
j_gene: TRBJ1-2
len: 18
d_gene: NA
abundance: NA
CDR3aa: CASSQDQASHPRDYGYTF
CDR3nt: TGCGCCAGCAGCCAAGATCAGGCGAGTCACCCCCGGGACTATGGCTACACCTTC

v_gene: TRBV6-6
j_gene: TRBJ1-6
len: 17
d_gene: TRBD1
abundance: NA
CDR3aa: CASSTKTGTGGRSPLHF
CDR3nt: TGTGCCAGCAGTACCAAAACAGGGACAGGAGGTCGTTCACCCCTCCACTTT

v_gene: TRBV6-5
j_gene: TRBJ2-1
len: 16
d_gene: NA
abundance: once
CDR3aa: CASSNRVGGSYNEQFF
CDR3nt: TGTGCCAGCAGCAACAGGGTGGGTGGTTCCTACAATGAGCAGTTCTTC

v_gene: TRBV4-1
j_gene: TRBJ2-7
len: 12
d_gene: NA
abundance: many
CDR3aa: CASSQDRGEQYF
CDR3nt: TGCGCCAGCAGCCAAGACAGGGGCGAGCAGTACTTC

v_gene: TRBV5-1
j_gene: TRBJ2-7
len: 14
d_gene: NA
abundance: few
CDR3aa: CASSSPRGNYEQYF
CDR3nt: TGCGCCAGCAGCTCCCCCCGGGGCAACTACGAGCAGTACTTC

v_gene: TRBV12-3/TRBV12-4
j_gene: TRBJ1-1
len: 12
d_gene: NA
abundance: NA
CDR3aa: CASSSIAGKAFF
CDR3nt: TGTGCCAGCAGTTCAATCGCAGGAAAAGCTTTCTTT

v_gene: TRBV12-3/TRBV12-4
j_gene: TRBJ2-5
len: 14
d_gene: TRBD1
abundance: few
CDR3aa: CASTLGQTTWEQYF
CDR3nt: TGTGCCAGCACCCTGGGACAGACTACCTGGGAGCAGTACTTC

v_gene: TRBV27
j_gene: TRBJ2-7
len: 13
d_gene: NA
abundance: NA
CDR3aa: CASSSLGSYEQYF
CDR3nt: TGTGCCAGCAGCTCTCTTGGGTCCTACGAGCAGTACTTC

v_gene: TRBV20-1
j_gene: TRBJ2-5
len: 14
d_gene: TRBD1
abundance: NA
CDR3aa: CSAPKPGGLETQYF
CDR3nt: TGCAGTGCCCCGAAGCCAGGGGGCTTGGAGACCCAGTACTTC

v_gene: TRBV6-5
j_gene: TRBJ2-7
len: 15
d_gene: NA
abundance: NA
CDR3aa: CASSYSSGGGREQYF
CDR3nt: TGTGCCAGCAGTTATTCCTCAGGAGGGGGGAGGGAGCAGTACTTC

v_gene: TRBV2
j_gene: TRBJ2-1
len: 14
d_gene: NA
abundance: NA
CDR3aa: CATAARVYYNEQFF
CDR3nt: TGTGCCACAGCTGCACGAGTCTACTACAATGAGCAGTTCTTC

v_gene: TRBV2
j_gene: TRBJ2-2
len: 12
d_gene: NA
abundance: NA
CDR3aa: CASTWGPGELFF
CDR3nt: TGTGCCAGCACCTGGGGACCCGGGGAGCTGTTTTTT

v_gene: TRBV5-1
j_gene: TRBJ1-2
len: 16
d_gene: NA
abundance: NA
CDR3aa: CASSAGRDTSNYGYTF
CDR3nt: TGCGCCAGCAGCGCTGGAAGGGACACCTCTAACTATGGCTACACCTTC

v_gene: TRBV10-3
j_gene: TRBJ2-7
len: 13
d_gene: NA
abundance: NA
CDR3aa: CAIRTTSAYEQYF
CDR3nt: TGTGCCATCAGGACGACTAGTGCCTACGAGCAGTACTTC

v_gene: TRBV20-1
j_gene: TRBJ2-1
len: 13
d_gene: TRBD2
abundance: NA
CDR3aa: CSARGGVHNEQFF
CDR3nt: TGCAGTGCTAGGGGAGGGGTACACAATGAGCAGTTCTTC

v_gene: TRBV7-3
j_gene: TRBJ2-1
len: 14
d_gene: NA
abundance: NA
CDR3aa: CASSLPGRHNEQFF
CDR3nt: TGTGCCAGCAGCTTGCCGGGCCGACACAATGAGCAGTTCTTC

v_gene: TRBV12-3/TRBV12-4
j_gene: TRBJ2-7
len: 15
d_gene: TRBD1
abundance: few
CDR3aa: CASSFSTGGRGEQYF
CDR3nt: TGTGCCAGCAGTTTCTCCACAGGGGGCAGGGGCGAGCAGTACTTC

v_gene: TRBV5-1
j_gene: TRBJ2-7
len: 16
d_gene: TRBD1
abundance: NA
CDR3aa: CASSTASGQTIYEQYF
CDR3nt: TGCGCCAGCAGCACCGCCTCGGGACAGACTATCTACGAGCAGTACTTC

v_gene: TRBV15
j_gene: TRBJ2-6
len: 16
d_gene: NA
abundance: NA
CDR3aa: CATSRDRRSGANVLTF
CDR3nt: TGTGCCACCAGCAGAGATAGGAGGTCTGGGGCCAACGTCCTGACTTTC

v_gene: TRBV6-6
j_gene: TRBJ2-1
len: 15
d_gene: TRBD1
abundance: NA
CDR3aa: CASSAGTGVLNEQFF
CDR3nt: TGTGCCAGCAGTGCCGGGACAGGGGTTCTTAATGAGCAGTTCTTC